The 8 T cell receptor beta chains below were found in one sample sequenced in a study of siplizumab effects on memory and regulatory T cells. The antigens for these receptors are not known. Only in-frame clones appear in the TCRdb table, and some are missing; sequencing was by immunoSEQ multiplex PCR. The sample yields about 15,000 clones, 40% to 55% seen once. Coculture of the mixed lymphocyte reaction cells took place at 37 degrees C and lasted 6 days. The sample consisted of CFSE-low (dividing) CD4+ T cells sorted from an allogeneic mixed lymphocyte reaction. The source of these receptors is a human donor in good health; the cells came from an allogeneic mixed lymphocyte reaction. Some clones in this sample may be carry-over from other donors' samples.

This clone is labeled as medium-sized. This chain uses TRBV19 with TRBJ1-2; the D is unclear. Germline CDR1 reads LNHDA; CDR2 reads SQIVND (reference sequence). The V gene lost 2 bases and the J gene lost 7 bases, with 20 bases spanning the gap. The length of the CDR3 is 16 residues. The CDR3 region is CASSIFFVRTEGGYTF. DNA for the CDR3: TGTGCCAGTAGTATATTCTTTGTGAGGACGGAGGGTGGCTACACCTTC.

At least ten counts were recorded for this clone. V and J are TRBV11-2 and TRBJ1-2; no firm D call. V was pared by 5 bases and J by 3 bases, with 4 bases between. The germline V gene encodes CDR1 SGHAT and CDR2 FQNNGV. CDR3 length equals 11 residues. DNA for the CDR3: TGTGCCAGCAGCCTGTACTATGGCTACACCTTC. Translating gives CASSLYYGYTF.

In this sample, this clone turned up many times. The rearrangement joins TRBV2 to TRBJ2-5; 8 nucleotides match TRBD2. This CDR3 is 13 amino acids long. Germline V CDR1 and CDR2: SNHLY, FYNNEI. J was trimmed by 7 bases and V by 10 bases; bases with no gene match: 11. This chain's CDR3 is CATTAGERATQYF. DNA of the CDR3: TGTGCCACCACAGCGGGAGAAAGGGCGACCCAGTACTTC.

V and J are TRBV5-5 and TRBJ2-1; a weak D match, TRBD1 (5 bases). From germline, CDR1 is SGHKS and CDR2 YYEKEE (reference sequence). This CDR3 is built from 14 residues. V dropped 0 bases and J dropped 10 bases, with 14 bases sitting between them. The CDR3: CASSLAQGLREQFF. For the CDR3, the DNA is TGTGCCAGCAGCTTGGCGCAGGGCCTAAGGGAGCAGTTCTTC.

Within the sample, this clone is medium-sized. The J gene is TRBJ2-1, the V gene TRBV2; 10 bases match TRBD2. This CDR3 comprises 13 residues. V gave up 4 bases and J gave up 8 bases; unmatched junction bases: 2. In germline, CDR1 is SNHLY, CDR2 FYNNEI. This CDR3 is CASSGLAGDEQFF. The CDR3 region has the DNA TGTGCCAGCAGTGGACTAGCGGGCGATGAGCAGTTCTTC.

The chain couples TRBV10-1 to TRBJ1-1; TRBD1 matches 7 bases. The CDR3 is made up of 13 amino acids. Germline CDR1 reads WNHNN; CDR2 reads SYGVQD (reference sequence). Trimming removed 3 bases from V and 6 bases from J; junction bases left unmatched: 4. In DNA, the CDR3 is TGCGCCAGCAGTGAACAGGGGATCGCTGAAGCTTTCTTT. This sequence encodes CASSEQGIAEAFF.

V is TRBV6-5 and J is TRBJ1-2; possibly TRBD1 for D (6 bases). The CDR3 spans 13 residues. V lost 4 bases to trimming and J lost 6 bases, with 12 bases between them. Per the germline V gene, CDR1 is MNHEY and CDR2 is SVGAGI. Written as DNA, the CDR3 is TGTGCCAGCAGTTGGGGCAGGGACAATGGCTACACCTTC. It is translated as CASSWGRDNGYTF.

This clone was seen a handful of times. The CDR3 DNA follows: TGTGCCAGCCGCATCACAGGGGGCAATGGCTACACCTTC. This gives the protein CASRITGGNGYTF. The chain combines TRBV5-4 with TRBJ1-2, with TRBD1 matching 9 bases. Germline CDR1 and CDR2: SGHNT and YYREEE (reference sequence). This CDR3 comprises 13 residues. V gave up 7 bases and J gave up 6 bases; unmatched junction bases: 7.